This T cell receptor beta chain was observed in a study of T-cell memory formation after mild COVID-19. Findings and caveats of the study: Certain responding clones were present in pre-infection memory, suggesting participation of cross-reactive memory.

TCRdb itself ran the 5' RACE reads through MiXCR, one entry per CDR3 protein. The sample records over 120,000 distinct CDR3 sequences, roughly 19% being singletons. CDR3 length: 15 residues. The junction had 3 bases not matched to a gene; V was cut back by 6 bases and J by 0 bases. On this clonotype: No antigen is known for it.

The chain is built from TRBV12-3 or TRBV12-4 and TRBJ2-1, with TRBD1 matching 9 bases. The sequenced sample consisted of PBMCs or a T cell subset sorted from them (not recorded which). The receptor's source is an adult woman who had mild COVID-19 (a few samples of this study predate the infection). Cell type and time point are not known. CDR3 protein: CASRADRGSYNEQFF. The CDR3 DNA sequence: TGTGCCAGCAGGGCGGACAGGGGCTCCTACAATGAGCAGTTCTTC.